These T cell receptor beta chains were read from a single sample in a study of identical twins. TCRdb recomputed calls from the 5' RACE reads with MiXCR, one row per CDR3 protein. The table shows roughly 750,000 distinct CDR3 sequences, with over 20% occurring only once. This sample was shared with a second study, whose subject was T cells expressing NK-cell markers.

The sample taken for sequencing was PBMCs. Receptor source: a woman younger than 30 in good health. CDR3s include the opening cysteine and the closing phenylalanine or tryptophan. The D gene is left open where the match is weak. Clone size is given for some rows only: seen once, a few or many times, or a class if the clone is expanded.

size,V,J,D,CDR3,DNA
.,TRBV4-2,TRBJ2-3,TRBD2,CASSLGTSWGDVGDTQYF,TGTGCCAGCAGCCTCGGGACTAGCTGGGGGGACGTGGGAGATACGCAGTATTTT
many,TRBV29-1,TRBJ1-4,.,CSARQSDTQWEKLFF,TGCAGCGCCAGACAATCTGACACCCAGTGGGAAAAACTGTTTTTT
few,TRBV12-3/TRBV12-4,TRBJ2-7,.,CASSLEVRGPSYEQYF,TGTGCCAGCAGTTTAGAGGTACGGGGGCCTTCCTACGAGCAGTACTTC
.,TRBV2,TRBJ2-1,.,CASSEWQANNEQFF,TGTGCCAGCAGTGAGTGGCAGGCAAACAATGAGCAGTTCTTC
few,TRBV5-1,TRBJ2-5,.,CASSLEVSGEGTQYF,TGCGCCAGCAGCTTGGAAGTATCGGGAGAGGGGACCCAGTACTTC
.,TRBV19,TRBJ2-1,.,CASSIVGVAEQFF,TGTGCCAGTAGTATAGTAGGTGTTGCCGAGCAGTTCTTC
.,TRBV29-1,TRBJ2-3,.,CSVFEGTQDTQYF,TGCAGCGTTTTTGAGGGCACCCAAGATACGCAGTATTTT
few,TRBV20-1,TRBJ2-1,TRBD2,CSARHGGEVPYNEQFF,TGCAGTGCTCGCCATGGGGGGGAGGTCCCCTACAATGAGCAGTTCTTC
.,TRBV29-1,TRBJ1-1,.,CSVPHQQGTAFF,TGCAGCGTTCCCCACCAGCAGGGCACCGCTTTCTTT
few,TRBV5-1,TRBJ2-2,.,CASSWGQYTGELFF,TGCGCCAGCAGTTGGGGGCAGTACACCGGGGAGCTGTTTTTT
.,TRBV12-3/TRBV12-4,TRBJ2-4,.,CASGNRGPTREAKNIQYF,TGTGCCAGCGGAAACCGGGGCCCAACAAGGGAGGCCAAAAACATTCAGTACTTC
few,TRBV20-1,TRBJ2-1,.,CSARGLAAPEQFF,TGCAGTGCTAGAGGTTTAGCTGCTCCTGAGCAGTTCTTC
.,TRBV5-1,TRBJ2-5,.,CASRPQVRETQYF,TGCGCCAGCAGGCCCCAGGTTCGAGAGACCCAGTACTTC
many,TRBV20-1,TRBJ1-5,.,CSARDGGDQPQHF,TGCAGTGCTCGGGACGGCGGGGATCAGCCCCAGCATTTT
few,TRBV20-1,TRBJ1-6,.,CSARIGRDSPLHF,TGCAGTGCTAGAATAGGCAGGGATTCACCCCTCCACTTT
many,TRBV12-3/TRBV12-4,TRBJ2-1,.,CASSGGAEQFF,TGTGCCAGCAGTGGTGGGGCTGAGCAGTTCTTC
.,TRBV4-3,TRBJ2-1,TRBD2,CASSQDRTSGTTYNEQFF,TGCGCCAGCAGCCAAGATCGAACTAGCGGGACAACCTACAATGAGCAGTTCTTC
few,TRBV29-1,TRBJ2-3,TRBD2,CSVAGGYADTQYF,TGCAGCGTAGCGGGGGGTTACGCAGATACGCAGTATTTT
.,TRBV5-5,TRBJ1-2,TRBD1,CASSLGRGRNYGYTF,TGTGCCAGCAGCTTGGGCAGGGGGCGAAACTATGGCTACACCTTC
many,TRBV12-3/TRBV12-4,TRBJ1-2,.,CASINSPNYGYTF,TGTGCCAGCATAAACAGCCCAAACTATGGCTACACCTTC
few,TRBV12-3/TRBV12-4,TRBJ1-5,.,CASSLRHENQPQHF,TGTGCCAGCAGTTTACGACATGAAAATCAGCCCCAGCATTTT
.,TRBV9,TRBJ2-3,.,CASSVVSASGTDTQYF,TGTGCCAGCAGCGTAGTCTCGGCTAGCGGCACAGATACGCAGTATTTT
.,TRBV20-1,TRBJ1-4,.,CSAYPSGEEKLFF,TGCAGTGCTTACCCTTCGGGAGAGGAAAAACTGTTTTTT
few,TRBV6-5,TRBJ1-1,.,CASSYGPTEAFF,TGTGCCAGCAGTTACGGGCCGACTGAAGCTTTCTTT
few,TRBV7-3,TRBJ2-7,TRBD1,CASSLRGGRQYEQYF,TGTGCCAGCAGCTTAAGAGGGGGCCGCCAGTACGAGCAGTACTTC
many,TRBV5-6,TRBJ1-5,.,CASSLGRWEPQHF,TGTGCCAGCAGCTTGGGACGGTGGGAGCCCCAGCATTTT
.,TRBV20-1,TRBJ1-1,.,CSARENSYTEAFF,TGCAGTGCTAGAGAAAACTCTTACACTGAAGCTTTCTTT
few,TRBV5-1,TRBJ2-3,TRBD2,CASSFSGGVDTQYF,TGCGCCAGCAGCTTTAGCGGGGGTGTTGATACGCAGTATTTT
.,TRBV12-3/TRBV12-4,TRBJ2-3,.,CASGRVNTQYF,TGTGCCAGCGGGCGGGTGAATACGCAGTATTTT
many,TRBV4-3,TRBJ2-3,.,CASSQGRADTDTQYF,TGCGCCAGCAGCCAAGGCCGAGCGGACACAGATACGCAGTATTTT
.,TRBV13,TRBJ1-1,.,CASSFGASTEAFF,TGTGCCAGCAGCTTTGGGGCCAGCACTGAAGCTTTCTTT
.,TRBV29-1,TRBJ1-2,.,CSVEGSYGYTF,TGCAGCGTTGAAGGCTCCTATGGCTACACCTTC
few,TRBV6-1,TRBJ1-2,.,CASSETHRSPVGYTF,TGTGCCAGCAGTGAAACCCACAGATCCCCTGTCGGCTACACCTTC
.,TRBV15,TRBJ2-1,TRBD2,CATSRESGIYNEQFF,TGTGCCACCAGCAGAGAAAGCGGGATATACAATGAGCAGTTCTTC
few,TRBV6-1,TRBJ2-1,TRBD2,CASTAGGGRFNEQFF,TGTGCCAGCACCGCGGGGGGCGGGAGGTTTAATGAGCAGTTCTTC
few,TRBV11-2,TRBJ2-1,TRBD2,CASSSGGAINEQFF,TGTGCCAGCAGCTCCGGGGGGGCGATCAATGAGCAGTTCTTC
.,TRBV7-2,TRBJ2-4,.,CASSYGGSGLAKTIQYF,TGTGCCAGCAGCTATGGAGGGAGCGGCCTAGCCAAAACCATTCAGTACTTC
.,TRBV5-6,TRBJ1-2,.,CASSFLMGGYGYTF,TGTGCCAGCAGCTTCCTGATGGGTGGTTATGGCTACACCTTC
few,TRBV20-1,TRBJ1-1,.,CSARGLGDTEAFF,TGCAGTGCTAGAGGATTGGGGGACACTGAAGCTTTCTTT
many,TRBV29-1,TRBJ1-5,TRBD1,CSVVGAQGGPQHF,TGCAGCGTTGTGGGGGCCCAGGGGGGGCCCCAGCATTTT
few,TRBV5-1,TRBJ2-1,TRBD2,CASSSLSGSGDEQFF,TGCGCCAGCAGCTCCCTGAGCGGGAGCGGCGATGAGCAGTTCTTC
many,TRBV20-1,TRBJ1-1,.,CSAREAVGHTEAFF,TGCAGTGCTAGAGAGGCCGTAGGCCACACTGAAGCTTTCTTT
few,TRBV29-1,TRBJ2-1,TRBD1,CSVDLGQGINEQFF,TGCAGCGTGGACTTAGGACAGGGCATCAATGAGCAGTTCTTC
.,TRBV7-2,TRBJ2-1,TRBD1,CASSLPWDSNEQFF,TGTGCCAGCAGCCTACCTTGGGACAGCAATGAGCAGTTCTTC
once,TRBV5-1,TRBJ2-7,.,CASSLAGDWEEQYF,TGCGCCAGCAGCTTGGCCGGGGATTGGGAAGAGCAGTACTTC
few,TRBV4-2,TRBJ2-1,TRBD2,CASSPMGGGSYNEQFF,TGTGCCAGCAGTCCTATGGGGGGGGGTTCCTACAATGAGCAGTTCTTC
.,TRBV6-1,TRBJ2-3,.,CASSRSLVLSTDTQYF,TGTGCCAGCAGCCGATCCCTAGTACTTAGCACAGATACGCAGTATTTT
.,TRBV5-5,TRBJ1-3,.,CASSLAWGSGNTIYF,TGTGCCAGCAGCTTGGCCTGGGGGTCTGGAAACACCATATATTTT
few,TRBV15,TRBJ2-3,TRBD2,CATLGLAGTDTQYF,TGTGCCACCCTAGGACTAGCGGGCACAGATACGCAGTATTTT
.,TRBV29-1,TRBJ1-4,TRBD1,CSVEGQGYEKLFF,TGCAGCGTTGAAGGACAGGGTTATGAAAAACTGTTTTTT
.,TRBV5-1,TRBJ2-3,TRBD2,CASSLALSGSDTDTQYF,TGCGCCAGCAGCTTGGCCCTCAGCGGGAGTGACACAGATACGCAGTATTTT
.,TRBV5-1,TRBJ1-5,.,CASSDRGPEPQHF,TGCGCCAGCAGCGACCGGGGTCCGGAGCCCCAGCATTTT
.,TRBV10-3,TRBJ1-5,.,CAISEFFMHQGSNQPQHF,TGTGCCATCAGTGAGTTCTTTATGCATCAGGGTAGCAATCAGCCCCAGCATTTT
.,TRBV20-1,TRBJ1-2,.,CSARRRGGGVYGYTF,TGCAGTGCTAGAAGGCGGGGCGGGGGAGTCTATGGCTACACCTTC
.,TRBV6-1,TRBJ2-2,.,CASRTPGAGELFF,TGTGCCAGCAGAACCCCTGGGGCCGGGGAGCTGTTTTTT